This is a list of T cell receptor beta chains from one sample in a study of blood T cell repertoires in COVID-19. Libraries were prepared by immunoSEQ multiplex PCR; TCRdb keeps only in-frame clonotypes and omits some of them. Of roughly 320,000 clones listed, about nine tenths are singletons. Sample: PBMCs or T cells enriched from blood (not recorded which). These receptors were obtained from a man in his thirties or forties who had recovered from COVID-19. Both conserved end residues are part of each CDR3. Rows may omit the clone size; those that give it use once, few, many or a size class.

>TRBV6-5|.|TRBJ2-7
CASSYSRAYEQYF
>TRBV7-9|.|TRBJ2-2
CASSLGEILTGELFF
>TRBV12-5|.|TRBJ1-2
CASGLVDPDRASGYTF
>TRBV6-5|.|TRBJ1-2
CASRTGQTYGYTF
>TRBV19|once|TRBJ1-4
CASRQEPTREKLFF
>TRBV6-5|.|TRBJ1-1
CASSYWRTDSTEAFF
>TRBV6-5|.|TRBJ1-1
CASSYSGAGEAFF
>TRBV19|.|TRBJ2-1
CASSPRTSGSALYNEQFF
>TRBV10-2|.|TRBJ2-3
CASSDSSADTQYF
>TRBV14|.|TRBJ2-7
CASSQDSGLIYEQYF
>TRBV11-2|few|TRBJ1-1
CASSLYRGTEAFF
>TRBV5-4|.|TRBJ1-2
CASSQGQVLNYGYTF
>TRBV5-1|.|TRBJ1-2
CASSTGQANYGYTF
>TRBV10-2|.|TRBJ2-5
CASSEFQTTGTQYF
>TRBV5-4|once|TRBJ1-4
CASSLGGTRLIANEKLFF
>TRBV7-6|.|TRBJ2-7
CASSWGLAGPYEQYF
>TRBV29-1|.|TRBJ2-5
CSEGGPKETQYF
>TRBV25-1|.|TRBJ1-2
CASSEVLGYTF
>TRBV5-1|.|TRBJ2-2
CASSLGGRENTGELFF
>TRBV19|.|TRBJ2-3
CASSIDGLAGVADTQYF
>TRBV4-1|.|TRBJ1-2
CASTTSPGGGYTF
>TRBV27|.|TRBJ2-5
CASSSGTDGKTQYF
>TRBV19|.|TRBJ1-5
CASLFGQGGSGPQHF
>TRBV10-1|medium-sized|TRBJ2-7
CASSESETGYEQYF
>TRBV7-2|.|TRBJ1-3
CASSWSGNSGNTIYF
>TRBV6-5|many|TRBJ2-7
CASGLVRGSSYEQYF
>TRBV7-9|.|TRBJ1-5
CASSPTAHQPQHF
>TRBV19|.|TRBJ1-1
CASSIRGGGTEAFF
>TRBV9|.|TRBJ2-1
CASSVEGGARGEQFF
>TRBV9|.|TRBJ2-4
CASSPRLGRENIQYF
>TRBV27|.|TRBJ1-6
CASRGDRGRYSPLHF
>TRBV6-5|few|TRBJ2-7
CASSYRGQGYEQYF
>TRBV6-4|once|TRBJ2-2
CASSRQGRTGELFF
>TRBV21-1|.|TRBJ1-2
CASSKVGDYSNYGYTF
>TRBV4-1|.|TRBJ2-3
CASSQAETGGNTDTQYF
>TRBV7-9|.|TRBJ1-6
CASRPNAQGSYSPLHF
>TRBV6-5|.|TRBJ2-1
CASNPTSASYNEQFF
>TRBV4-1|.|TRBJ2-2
CASSQEDFLSGLTGELFF
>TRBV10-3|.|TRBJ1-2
CAISEISGGDGYTF